The clone carrying this T cell receptor (beta chain) was found many times. From about 0.4 ug of RNA, a library with molecular barcoded alpha/delta and beta/gamma adaptors was made. TCRdb reanalysed the reads using MiXCR and keeps one entry per CDR3 protein. The table includes 39,000 or so distinct CDR3 sequences, over 11% detected once. The data were obtained in a study of read filtering for tumor transcriptome and immune sequencing. CDR1 is SEHNR and CDR2 is FQNEAQ in the germline V gene (reference sequence). V dropped 5 bases and J dropped 0; count of bases not matched to a gene: 6. The CDR3 has 16 amino acids.

The chain combines TRBV7-9 with TRBJ2-1; 8 nucleotides agree with TRBD2. This clonotype was obtained from a donor aged 40 or older with multiple myeloma. Sequenced material: a population of CD138-negative cells sorted from bone marrow. The CDR3 nucleotides read TGTGCCAGCAGCCCAGCGGGGGACCTCTCCTACAATGAGCAGTTCTTC. Its protein product is CASSPAGDLSYNEQFF.